The next 2 T cell receptor beta chains were all read from a single sample in a study of cytomegalovirus exposure and HLA in healthy donors. Use of 60 Vbeta and 13 Jbeta primers characterized the PCR. Some clones are missing from TCRdb's copy, which holds only in-frame ones; the method was immunoSEQ multiplex PCR. The table lists some 130,000 clones, around 84% of them singletons. The source material was PBMCs. Source of these receptors: a woman in her thirties in good health and CMV-seropositive.

The chain has TRBV2 and TRBJ2-3; the match to TRBD1 covers 10 bases. With 8 bases clipped from V and 8 bases from J, the junction kept 13 bases outside the gene matches. This CDR3 contains 15 residues. The germline CDR1 and CDR2 sequences are SNHLY and FYNNEI. The CDR3 coding sequence is TGTGCCAGCGGGGACAGGGGAGAGAGCCACGGTACGCAGTATTTT. Its protein product is CASGDRGESHGTQYF.

V usage is TRBV5-1 and J usage is TRBJ2-3; 8 nucleotides agree with TRBD1. V shed 0 bases, J shed 5 bases, and the junction held 5 bases outside the gene matches. This CDR3 has 15 residues. Germline V gene lookup returns CDR1 SGHRS and CDR2 YFSETQ. The CDR3 bases are TGCGCCAGCAGCTTGGTCGGACAGGGCAGAGATACGCAGTATTTT. Translated, it gives CASSLVGQGRDTQYF.